Shown below are 18 T cell receptor beta chains from a single sample sequenced in a study of T-cell memory formation after mild COVID-19. TCRdb independently ran MiXCR on the 5' RACE reads; one entry per CDR3 protein. The sample lists hundreds of thousands of distinct CDR3 sequences, around 27% occurring once. Sequences were obtained from PBMCs or a T cell subset sorted from them (not recorded which). The receptors here all came from an adult woman who had mild COVID-19 (a few samples of this study predate the infection). Cell type and time point are not known.

This clonotype was recorded a few times. The chain links TRBV4-1 to TRBJ2-3; TRBD2 agrees at 11 bases. The V and J ends lost 4 bases and 3 bases, in that order; junction bases with no gene match: 15. The CDR3 spans 19 residues. CDR1 and CDR2 (germline): MGHRA, YSYEKL. CDR3 residues: CASSPTTTLAGGPTDTQYF. The CDR3 DNA reads TGCGCCAGCAGCCCTACGACCACCTTAGCGGGGGGGCCGACAGATACGCAGTATTTT.

The V and J genes are TRBV20-1 and TRBJ2-5; 11 bases map to TRBD2. From germline, CDR1 is DFQATT and CDR2 SNEGSKA (reference sequence). The CDR3 has 15 amino acids. The V segment lost 5 bases and the J segment 5 bases; nucleotides outside the gene matches: 10. DNA for the CDR3: TGCAGTGCTCTTACTCTAGCGGGGGGAGGCGAGACCCAGTACTTC. Translation gives CSALTLAGGGETQYF.

V gene TRBV11-3 combines with J gene TRBJ2-1; 7 positions agree with TRBD2. V shed 7 bases, J shed 10 bases, and the junction held 16 bases outside the gene matches. The germline gives CDR1 SGHNT, CDR2 YENEEA. The CDR3 totals 15 residues. Here the CDR3 reads CASKGPLAGASEQFF. The CDR3 DNA sequence: TGTGCCAGCAAAGGGCCCCTTGCGGGAGCCAGCGAGCAGTTCTTC.

The chain couples TRBV7-9 to TRBJ2-1, with D possibly TRBD1 on 6 matching bases. Germline values: CDR1 SEHNR, CDR2 FQNEAQ (reference sequence). The CDR3 is 14 residues long. Trimming stripped 8 bases from V and 1 base from J, with 12 bases between. Written as DNA, the CDR3 is TGTGCCAGCGCACAGGGAGAATCCTACAATGAGCAGTTCTTC. This gives the protein CASAQGESYNEQFF.

The genes are TRBV24-1 and TRBJ1-2; 8 bases fit TRBD1. This CDR3 has 15 amino acids. V gave up 4 bases and J gave up 3 bases; unmatched junction bases: 6. Looked up from germline, CDR1 is KGHDR and CDR2 is SFDVKD. CDR3 in DNA: TGTGCCACCAGTGACGCGGACAGGGCAGACTATGGCTACACCTTC. It yields the protein CATSDADRADYGYTF.

This chain uses TRBV12-3 or TRBV12-4 with TRBJ2-5; 12 bases agree with TRBD2. CDR3 length: 15 residues. V was pared by 3 bases and J by 4 bases, with 3 bases of the junction left unmatched. Here the CDR3 DNA reads TGTGCCAGCAGTTTCACGACTAGCGGGGGAGAGACCCAGTACTTC. Amino acids: CASSFTTSGGETQYF.

V and J are TRBV10-3 and TRBJ1-2; 10 positions agree with TRBD1. In germline, CDR1 is ENHRY, CDR2 SYGVKD. This CDR3 is 13 amino acids long. Trimming removed 4 bases from V and 7 bases from J; junction bases left unmatched: 3. This CDR3 reads CAISGQGALGYTF. CDR3 in DNA: TGTGCCATCAGTGGACAGGGGGCGCTTGGCTACACCTTC.

This clonotype was found a few times. The chain links TRBV18 to TRBJ2-4; D unclear. Trimming removed 2 bases at V and 0 bases at J, with 11 bases between. The CDR3 sequence is 16 residues long. From germline, CDR1 is KGHSH and CDR2 LQKENI. The DNA for the CDR3 is TGTGCCAGCTCACCAAGCCAGTTAAGAGCCAAAAACATTCAGTACTTC. Residues: CASSPSQLRAKNIQYF.

This clonotype has just a few counts. The chain joins TRBV3-1 to TRBJ1-5; D unresolved. There are 13 residues in the CDR3. The V and J ends lost 0 bases and 4 bases respectively, with 4 bases between them. The germline CDR1 and CDR2 sequences are LGHDT and YNNKEL (reference sequence). In nucleotides, the CDR3 is TGTGCCAGCAGCCAAGATTGGAATCAGCCCCAGCATTTT. As protein: CASSQDWNQPQHF.

This clonotype has only a few counts. This chain uses TRBV2 with TRBJ1-2; D uncertain. The CDR3 runs to 16 residues. Per germline, CDR1 SNHLY and CDR2 FYNNEI. V shed 3 bases and J shed 1 base, with 15 bases lying between them. CDR3 sequence: CASSDLTPTVNYGYTF. The CDR3 coding sequence is TGTGCCAGCAGTGATCTCACCCCGACGGTTAACTATGGCTACACCTTC.

This clonotype has a handful of counts. V gene TRBV20-1 combines with J gene TRBJ2-3; 12 nucleotides match TRBD2. Germline V gene data show CDR1 as DFQATT and CDR2 as SNEGSKA (reference sequence). CDR3 length: 18 amino acids. Trimming cost V 6 bases and J 4 bases; bases outside gene matches: 17. CDR3 residues: CSAGAPSWLAGGADTQYF. The CDR3 nucleotides are TGCAGTGCCGGGGCCCCCTCATGGCTAGCGGGGGGGGCAGATACGCAGTATTTT.

The chain carries TRBV7-2 and TRBJ1-1; TRBD1 is a possible D gene (5 bases). V gave up 1 base and J gave up 1 base, with 10 bases separating them. The CDR3 runs 15 residues. The germline V gene has CDR1 SGHTA and CDR2 FQGNSA. The CDR3 bases are TGTGCCAGCAGCTTAGACGCCGGGACGAACACTGAAGCTTTCTTT. Amino acid sequence: CASSLDAGTNTEAFF.

The chain combines TRBV5-1 with TRBJ1-3; D ambiguous. Germline V gene data show CDR1 as SGHRS and CDR2 as YFSETQ. This CDR3 contains 17 residues. Trimming shortened V by 0 bases and J by 0 bases, and 13 bases separated the two germline ends. The CDR3 region has the DNA TGCGCCAGCAGCTTGGCCCCATCAGCTAGCTCTGGAAACACCATATATTTT. Amino acids: CASSLAPSASSGNTIYF. Complete variable domain (other parts from reference TRBV5-1 and TRBJ1-3): KAGVTQTPRYLIKTRGQQVTLSCSPISGHRSVSWYQQTPGQGLQFLFEYFSETQRNKGNFPGRFSGRQFSNSRSEMNVSTLELGDSALYLCASSLAPSASSGNTIYFGEGSWLTVV.

V gene TRBV6-5 combines with J gene TRBJ2-5, with D possibly being TRBD1 (6 bases). With 2 bases removed from V and 4 bases from J, the gap between germline ends came to 20 bases. The CDR3 spans 17 residues. Germline assignment: CDR1 MNHEY and CDR2 SVGAGI. The CDR3 nucleotides are TGTGCCAGCAGTTACACACGACAGGAGAGGACGCGAGAGACCCAGTACTTC. This translates into CASSYTRQERTRETQYF.

This clonotype was picked up a small number of times. The gene calls are TRBV12-3 or TRBV12-4 and TRBJ2-7; 8 bases align to TRBD1. Trimming at V came to 6 bases and at J to 2 bases, leaving 12 bases not matched to a gene. This CDR3 comprises 16 residues. The CDR3 protein is CASSHPDRGPTYEQYF. CDR3 coding DNA: TGTGCCAGCAGCCATCCAGACAGGGGACCCACCTACGAGCAGTACTTC.

The V and J genes are TRBV12-3 or TRBV12-4 and TRBJ2-3, with D maybe TRBD2 (6 bases). The CDR3 is 13 amino acids. V gave up 3 bases and J gave up 5 bases, with 9 bases separating them. Here the CDR3 DNA reads TGTGCCAGCAGTTTGACGGAGGGAGATACGCAGTATTTT. Amino acids: CASSLTEGDTQYF.

This clonotype appeared many times. The J gene is TRBJ2-3, the V gene TRBV27, with D maybe TRBD2 (6 bases). CDR1 is MNHEY, CDR2 SMNVEV, per germline (reference sequence). CDR3 length: 17 residues. V was pared by 5 bases and J by 2 bases, with 20 bases between. CDR3 DNA: TGTGCCAGCAGTCCCTTGGGAGCGCGGGGTCTCACAGATACGCAGTATTTT. The encoded protein is CASSPLGARGLTDTQYF.

This clonotype came up a few times. V gene TRBV15 combines with J gene TRBJ2-3, with a tentative D call TRBD1 (5 bases). The CDR3 totals 14 residues. Germline CDR1 reads LNHNV; CDR2 reads YYDKDF (reference sequence). V dropped 5 bases and J dropped 4 bases, with 13 bases sitting between them. CDR3 protein: CATSEDQGADTQYF. CDR3 nucleotide sequence: TGTGCCACCAGCGAAGACCAGGGCGCAGATACGCAGTATTTT.